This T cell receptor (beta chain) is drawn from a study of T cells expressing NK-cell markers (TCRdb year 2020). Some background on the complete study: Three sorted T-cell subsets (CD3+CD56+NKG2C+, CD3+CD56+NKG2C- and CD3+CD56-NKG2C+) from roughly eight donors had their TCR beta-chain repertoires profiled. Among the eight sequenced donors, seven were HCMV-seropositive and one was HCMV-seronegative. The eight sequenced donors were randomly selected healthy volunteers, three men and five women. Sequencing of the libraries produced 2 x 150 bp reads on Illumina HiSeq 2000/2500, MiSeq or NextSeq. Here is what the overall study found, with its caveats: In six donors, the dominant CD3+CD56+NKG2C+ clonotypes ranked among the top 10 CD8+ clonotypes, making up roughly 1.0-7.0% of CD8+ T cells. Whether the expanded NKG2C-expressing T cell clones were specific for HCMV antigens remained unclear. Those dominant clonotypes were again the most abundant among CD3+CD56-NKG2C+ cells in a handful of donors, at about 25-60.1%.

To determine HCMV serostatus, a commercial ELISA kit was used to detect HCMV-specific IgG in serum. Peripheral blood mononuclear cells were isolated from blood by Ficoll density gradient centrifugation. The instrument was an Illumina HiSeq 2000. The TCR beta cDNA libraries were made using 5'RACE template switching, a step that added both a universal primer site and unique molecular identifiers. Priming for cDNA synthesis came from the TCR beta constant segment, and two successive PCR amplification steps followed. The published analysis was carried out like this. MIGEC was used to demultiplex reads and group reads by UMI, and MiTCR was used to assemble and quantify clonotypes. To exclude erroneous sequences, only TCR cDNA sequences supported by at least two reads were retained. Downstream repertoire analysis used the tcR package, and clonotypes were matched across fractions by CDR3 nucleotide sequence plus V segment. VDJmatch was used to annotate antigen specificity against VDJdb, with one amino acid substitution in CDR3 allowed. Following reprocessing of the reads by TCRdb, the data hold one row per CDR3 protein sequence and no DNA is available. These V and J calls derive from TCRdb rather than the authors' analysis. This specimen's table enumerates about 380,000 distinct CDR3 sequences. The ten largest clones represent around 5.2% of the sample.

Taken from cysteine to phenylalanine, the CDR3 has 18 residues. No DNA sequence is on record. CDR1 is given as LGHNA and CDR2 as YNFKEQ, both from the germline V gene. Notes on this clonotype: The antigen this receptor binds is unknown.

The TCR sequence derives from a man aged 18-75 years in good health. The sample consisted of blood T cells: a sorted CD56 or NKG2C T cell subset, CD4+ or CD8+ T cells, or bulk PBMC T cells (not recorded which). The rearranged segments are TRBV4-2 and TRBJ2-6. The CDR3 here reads CASSPNPAGRSGANVLTF.